This TCR beta chain was documented in a study of CD8 T cells in Susac syndrome. A quantity of about 0.5 to 1 ug RNA underwent reverse transcription using random hexamers. An immunoSEQ multiplex PCR generated amplified TCR beta CDR3 products spanning 54 Vbeta and 13 Jbeta. TCRdb ran MiXCR on the immunoSEQ multiplex PCR reads and lists one entry per CDR3 protein. The sample yields approximately 100,000 distinct CDR3 sequences, about 95% seen once. Findings and limits, study-wide: It was acknowledged in the study that the number of individuals who were included in its TCR sequencing and HLA analysis was relatively small.

CDR3 length: 13 residues. In germline, CDR1 is KGHSH, CDR2 LQKENI. Trimming took off 3 bases at V and 2 bases at J, with 7 bases between the two ends. Healthy donors matched for age and sex were used as controls. CD8+ and CD4+ T cells were negatively isolated; TEMRA cells were FACS-enriched. This clonotype was seen a handful of times. What it recognizes is unknown. This chain uses TRBV18 with TRBJ1-1; D gene unclear. The source of this sequence is a human donor in good health. The sequenced sample consisted of CD4+ T cells from PBMCs. The chain's CDR3 is CASSPGLNTEAFF. The CDR3 bases are TGTGCCAGCTCACCGGGGTTAAACACTGAAGCTTTCTTT.